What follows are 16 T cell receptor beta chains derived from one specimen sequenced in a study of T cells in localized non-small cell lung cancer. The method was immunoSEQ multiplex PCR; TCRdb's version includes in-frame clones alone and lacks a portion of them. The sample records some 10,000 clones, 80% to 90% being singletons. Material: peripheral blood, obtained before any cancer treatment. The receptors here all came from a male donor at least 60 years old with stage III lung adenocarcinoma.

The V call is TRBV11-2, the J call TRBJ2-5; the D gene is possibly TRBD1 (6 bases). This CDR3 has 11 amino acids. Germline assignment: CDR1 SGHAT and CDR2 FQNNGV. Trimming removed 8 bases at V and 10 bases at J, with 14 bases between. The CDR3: CASRSGADQYF. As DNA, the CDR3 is TGTGCCAGCCGTTCAGGGGCGGACCAGTACTTC.

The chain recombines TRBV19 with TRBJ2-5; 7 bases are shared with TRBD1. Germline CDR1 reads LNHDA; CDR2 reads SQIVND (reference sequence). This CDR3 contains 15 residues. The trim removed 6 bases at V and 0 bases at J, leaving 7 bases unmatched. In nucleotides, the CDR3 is TGTGCCAGTAGAAGGACAGGAGATAACCAAGAGACCCAGTACTTC. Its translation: CASRRTGDNQETQYF.

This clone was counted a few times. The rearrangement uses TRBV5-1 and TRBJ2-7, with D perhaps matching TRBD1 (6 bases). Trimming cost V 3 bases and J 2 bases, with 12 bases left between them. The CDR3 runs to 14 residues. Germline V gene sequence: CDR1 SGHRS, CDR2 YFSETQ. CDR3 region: CASSSSGTTYEQYF. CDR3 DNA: TGCGCCAGCAGCTCCTCCGGGACAACCTACGAGCAGTACTTC.

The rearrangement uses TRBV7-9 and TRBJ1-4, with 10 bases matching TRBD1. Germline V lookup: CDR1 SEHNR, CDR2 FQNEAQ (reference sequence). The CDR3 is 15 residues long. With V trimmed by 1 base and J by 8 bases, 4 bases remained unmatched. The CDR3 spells CASSLEGQGEEKLFF. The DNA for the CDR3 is TGTGCCAGCAGCTTAGAAGGACAGGGGGAAGAAAAACTGTTTTTT. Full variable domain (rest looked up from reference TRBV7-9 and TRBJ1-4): DTGVSQNPRHKITKRGQNVTFRCDPISEHNRLYWYRQTLGQGPEFLTYFQNEAQLEKSRLLSDRFSAERPKGSFSTLEIQRTEQGDSAMYLCASSLEGQGEEKLFFGSGTQLSVL.

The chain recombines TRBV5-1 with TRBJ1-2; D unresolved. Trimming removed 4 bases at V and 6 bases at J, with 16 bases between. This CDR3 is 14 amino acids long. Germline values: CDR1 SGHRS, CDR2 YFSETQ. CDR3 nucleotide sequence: TGCGCCAGCAGCCCCCGGGCAGACTCCGATGGCTACACCTTC. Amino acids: CASSPRADSDGYTF.

The CDR3 DNA sequence: TGTGCCAGTAGTCCCCGACAGACTCTTAATCAGCCCCAGCATTTT. Protein sequence: CASSPRQTLNQPQHF. V is TRBV19 and J is TRBJ1-5, with D possibly TRBD1 on 5 matching bases. Trimming left V 5 bases short and J 4 bases short, with 15 bases between. CDR3 length equals 15 residues. Per the germline V gene, CDR1 is LNHDA and CDR2 is SQIVND (reference sequence).

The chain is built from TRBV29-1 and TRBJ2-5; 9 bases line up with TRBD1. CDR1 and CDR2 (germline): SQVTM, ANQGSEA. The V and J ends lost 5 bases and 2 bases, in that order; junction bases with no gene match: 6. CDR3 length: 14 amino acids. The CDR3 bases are TGCAGCGTTCGTTTAGGACAGGGGCAAGAGACCCAGTACTTC. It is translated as CSVRLGQGQETQYF.

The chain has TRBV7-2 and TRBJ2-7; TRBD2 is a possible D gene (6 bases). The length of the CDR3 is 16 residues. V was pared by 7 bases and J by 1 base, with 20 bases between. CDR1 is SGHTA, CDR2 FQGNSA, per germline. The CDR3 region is CASNPTAASESYEQYF. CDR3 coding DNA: TGTGCCAGCAACCCCACCGCGGCTAGCGAATCCTACGAGCAGTACTTC.

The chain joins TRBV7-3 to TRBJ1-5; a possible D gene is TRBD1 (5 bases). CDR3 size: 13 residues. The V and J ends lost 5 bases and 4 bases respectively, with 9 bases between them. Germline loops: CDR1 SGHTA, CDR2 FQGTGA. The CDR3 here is CASSMGGNQPQHF. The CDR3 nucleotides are TGTGCCAGCAGCATGGGGGGAAATCAGCCCCAGCATTTT.

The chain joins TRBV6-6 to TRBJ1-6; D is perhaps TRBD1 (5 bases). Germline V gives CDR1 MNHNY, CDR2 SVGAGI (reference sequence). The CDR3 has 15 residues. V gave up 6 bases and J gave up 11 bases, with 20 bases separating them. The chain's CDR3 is CASSTQGQGTTPLHF. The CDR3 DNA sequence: TGTGCCAGCAGCACCCAGGGCCAGGGTACTACACCCCTCCACTTT.

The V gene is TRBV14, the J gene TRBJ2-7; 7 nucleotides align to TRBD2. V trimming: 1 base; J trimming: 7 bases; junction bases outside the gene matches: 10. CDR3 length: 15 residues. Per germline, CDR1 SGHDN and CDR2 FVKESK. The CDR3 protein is CASSQVGLVTGEQYF. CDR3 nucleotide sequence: TGTGCCAGCAGCCAAGTAGGACTAGTGACGGGGGAGCAGTACTTC.

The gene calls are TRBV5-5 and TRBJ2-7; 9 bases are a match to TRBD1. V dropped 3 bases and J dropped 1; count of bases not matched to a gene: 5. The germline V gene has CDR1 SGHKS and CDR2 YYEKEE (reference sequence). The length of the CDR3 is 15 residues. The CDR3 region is CASSSGTGQSYEQYF. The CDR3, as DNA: TGTGCCAGCAGCTCCGGGACAGGGCAGTCCTACGAGCAGTACTTC.

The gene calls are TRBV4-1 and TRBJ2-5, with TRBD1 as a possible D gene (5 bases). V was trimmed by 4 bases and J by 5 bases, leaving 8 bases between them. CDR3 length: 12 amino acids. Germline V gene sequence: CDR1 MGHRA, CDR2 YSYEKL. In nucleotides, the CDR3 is TGCGCCAGCAGCCCCAACAGGGAGACCCAGTACTTC. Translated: CASSPNRETQYF.

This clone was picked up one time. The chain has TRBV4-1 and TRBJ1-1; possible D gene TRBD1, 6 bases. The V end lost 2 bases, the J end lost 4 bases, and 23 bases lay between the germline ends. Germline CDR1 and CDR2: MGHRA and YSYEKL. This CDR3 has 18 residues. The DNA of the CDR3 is TGCGCCAGCAGCCAACCTAGCGACAGGAGGCCGTTCTTCACTGAAGCTTTCTTT. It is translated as CASSQPSDRRPFFTEAFF.

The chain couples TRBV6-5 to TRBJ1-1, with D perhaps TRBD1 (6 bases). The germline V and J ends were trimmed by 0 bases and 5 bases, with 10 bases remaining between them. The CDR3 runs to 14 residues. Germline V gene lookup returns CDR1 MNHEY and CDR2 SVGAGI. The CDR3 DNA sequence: TGTGCCAGCAGTTACTCGTGGACAGCTACTGAAGCTTTCTTT. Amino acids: CASSYSWTATEAFF.

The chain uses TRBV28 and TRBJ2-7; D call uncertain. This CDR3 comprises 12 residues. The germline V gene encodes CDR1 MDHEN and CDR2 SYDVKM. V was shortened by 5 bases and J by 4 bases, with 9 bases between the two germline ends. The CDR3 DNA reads TGTGCCAGCAGTCAAAGGGTTTACGAGCAGTACTTC. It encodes CASSQRVYEQYF.